The next 21 T cell receptor beta chains were all read from a single sample in a study of T-cell memory formation after mild COVID-19. TCRdb re-called the 5' RACE reads with MiXCR, one entry per CDR3 protein. This sample yields 250,000 to 350,000 distinct CDR3 sequences, of which approximately 15% are seen a single time; roughly 23% belongs to the top ten. Sequenced: PBMCs or a T cell subset sorted from them (not recorded which). The receptors were gathered from a man in his late teens or twenties who had mild COVID-19 (a few samples of this study predate the infection). Cell type and time point are not known.

The chain carries TRBV14 and TRBJ1-2, with D uncertain. Trimming left V 6 bases short and J 6 bases short, with 14 bases between. Per the germline V gene, CDR1 is SGHDN and CDR2 is FVKESK. CDR3 length: 13 residues. Here the CDR3 reads CASRHTAWDGYTF. CDR3 sequence (DNA): TGTGCCAGCAGGCACACCGCTTGGGATGGCTACACCTTC.

The chain uses TRBV5-5 and TRBJ2-1, with TRBD2 matching 8 bases. Germline-derived CDR1 and CDR2 are SGHKS and YYEKEE (reference sequence). This CDR3 is built from 17 residues. With V trimmed by 1 base and J by 8 bases, 14 bases remained unmatched. The CDR3 loop is CASSLRELAGILDEQFF. CDR3 coding DNA: TGTGCCAGCAGCTTGCGGGAGTTAGCGGGGATCTTGGATGAGCAGTTCTTC. Drawing the rest from reference TRBV5-5 and TRBJ2-1, the complete variable domain is DAGVTQSPTHLIKTRGQQVTLRCSPISGHKSVSWYQQVLGQGPQFIFQYYEKEERGRGNFPDRFSARQFPNYSSELNVNALLLGDSALYLCASSLRELAGILDEQFFGPGTRLTVL.

The chain combines TRBV20-1 with TRBJ2-7; 9 bases are shared with TRBD1. J lost 10 bases, V lost 2 bases, and 6 bases had no gene match. The CDR3 totals 12 residues. From germline, CDR1 is DFQATT and CDR2 SNEGSKA (reference sequence). The CDR3 coding sequence is TGCAGTGCTAGATACAGGGGGCGTCTACAGTACGTC. Translation: CSARYRGRLQYV.

The rearrangement joins TRBV6-1 to TRBJ2-5; D ambiguous. This CDR3 contains 13 residues. Trimming cost V 3 bases and J 10 bases, with 15 bases left between them. CDR1 MNHNS and CDR2 SASEGT come from the germline V gene. This chain's CDR3 is CASSETLAQVQYF. The CDR3 bases are TGTGCCAGCAGTGAGACCCTTGCTCAGGTCCAGTACTTC.

The genes are TRBV6-5 and TRBJ2-7; D not resolved. Trimming took 0 bases from V and 0 from J, leaving 12 bases between them. This CDR3 is 16 amino acids long. Germline V gene sequence: CDR1 MNHEY, CDR2 SVGAGI. CDR3 sequence: CASSYSKLGISYEQYF. CDR3 DNA sequence: TGTGCCAGCAGTTACTCGAAGTTGGGGATCTCCTACGAGCAGTACTTC.

Ten or more counts support this clonotype. The chain has TRBV7-6 and TRBJ2-1, with TRBD2 identical over 7 bases. Germline-derived CDR1 and CDR2 are SGHVS and FNYEAQ. The CDR3 sequence is 15 residues long. V dropped 1 base and J dropped 3; count of bases not matched to a gene: 3. As DNA, the CDR3 is TGTGCCAGCAGCTTAGGCGGGAGCTACTACAATGAGCAGTTCTTC. It encodes CASSLGGSYYNEQFF.

V usage is TRBV19 and J usage is TRBJ2-3; D call uncertain. V was shortened by 1 base and J by 1 base, with 9 bases between the two germline ends. Germline CDR1 is LNHDA and CDR2 is SQIVND (reference sequence). The CDR3 is 15 residues long. The CDR3 nucleotides read TGTGCCAGTAGTATAGCAGGCGTTGGCACAGATACGCAGTATTTT. This translates into CASSIAGVGTDTQYF.

The J gene is TRBJ2-7, the V gene TRBV6-2 or TRBV6-3, with D possibly matching TRBD1 (5 bases). Trimming stripped 3 bases from V and 3 bases from J, with 15 bases between. From germline, CDR1 is MNHEY and CDR2 SVGEGT. The CDR3 consists of 15 residues. The CDR3 region is CASSYRNDRNYEQYV. CDR3 nucleotides: TGTGCCAGCAGTTATAGAAACGACAGAAACTACGAGCAGTACGTC.

The chain joins TRBV20-1 to TRBJ2-5; the match to TRBD1 covers 7 bases. CDR1 DFQATT and CDR2 SNEGSKA come from the germline V gene (reference sequence). Losses at the gene ends were 6 bases for V and 5 bases for J; bases not matched to a gene: 15. The CDR3 is 15 amino acids. In DNA, the CDR3 is TGCAGTGCCCAAAGACGGACAGGAAGAATGGAGACCCAGTACTTC. Amino acid sequence: CSAQRRTGRMETQYF.

This clonotype was found a few times. The V call is TRBV6-5, the J call TRBJ2-5, with D tentatively TRBD1 (6 bases). Per the germline V gene, CDR1 is MNHEY and CDR2 is SVGAGI. V was cut by 6 bases and J by 1 base, with 12 bases left in between. The CDR3 loop spans 14 amino acids. In DNA, the CDR3 is TGTGCCAGCAGCCGCGGACAGACCCAAGAGACCCAGTACTTC. Protein sequence: CASSRGQTQETQYF.

This clonotype was found a few times. CDR3 DNA: TGCGCCAGCAGCTTGGCCGCACACGAGCAGTACTTC. This encodes CASSLAAHEQYF. The V and J genes are TRBV5-1 and TRBJ2-7; D gene ambiguous. The CDR3 covers 12 residues. From germline, CDR1 is SGHRS and CDR2 YFSETQ. V lost 0 bases, J lost 5 bases, and 6 bases lay in between.

This clonotype appeared many times. The chain combines TRBV11-2 with TRBJ2-5, with unresolved D. V was cut by 6 bases and J by 5 bases, with 16 bases left in between. Germline CDR1 is SGHAT and CDR2 is FQNNGV. The CDR3 consists of 14 residues. CDR3 sequence: CASRSNRHRETQYF. The CDR3, as DNA: TGTGCCAGCAGGTCAAACCGCCATCGTGAGACCCAGTACTTC.

This clonotype was counted between two and nine times. The chain combines TRBV5-6 with TRBJ2-1; TRBD1 matches 8 bases. In germline, CDR1 is SGHDT, CDR2 YYEEEE. The CDR3 extends over 12 amino acids. With V trimmed by 2 bases and J by 13 bases, 5 bases remained unmatched. This CDR3 reads CASSLMDREQFF. Written as DNA, the CDR3 is TGTGCCAGCAGCTTAATGGACAGGGAACAGTTCTTC.

The chain uses TRBV28 and TRBJ2-1; 7 positions agree with TRBD2. The V and J ends lost 8 bases and 6 bases, in that order; junction bases with no gene match: 7. CDR1 MDHEN and CDR2 SYDVKM come from the germline V gene. This CDR3 is built from 13 residues. CDR3 nucleotides: TGTGCCAGCTGCATACAGCGGGGCAATGAGCAGTTCTTC. Translated: CASCIQRGNEQFF. Complete variable domain (other parts from reference TRBV28 and TRBJ2-1): DVKVTQSSRYLVKRTGEKVFLECVQDMDHENMFWYRQDPGLGLRLIYFSYDVKMKEKGDIPEGYSVSREKKERFSLILESASTNQTSMYLCASCIQRGNEQFFGPGTRLTVL.

This clonotype was detected many times. This chain joins TRBV7-3 and TRBJ2-1, with D perhaps matching TRBD1 or TRBD2 (6 bases each). Germline V gene sequence: CDR1 SGHTA, CDR2 FQGTGA. There are 13 residues in the CDR3. Trimming shortened V by 5 bases and J by 5 bases, and 10 bases separated the two germline ends. CDR3 sequence reads: CASSPGANNEQFF. CDR3 DNA sequence: TGTGCCAGCAGCCCGGGGGCAAACAATGAGCAGTTCTTC.

Only a few counts were recorded for this clonotype. The J gene is TRBJ1-3, the V gene TRBV19; D gene unclear. Trimming stripped 6 bases from V and 0 bases from J, with 9 bases between. Germline loops: CDR1 LNHDA, CDR2 SQIVND (reference sequence). The CDR3 contains 14 residues. CDR3 sequence reads: CASRSGSSGNTIYF. The CDR3 bases are TGTGCCAGTAGATCCGGGTCCTCTGGAAACACCATATATTTT.

This clonotype was recorded a few times. The V call is TRBV27, the J call TRBJ2-3; D uncertain. The CDR3 extends over 13 amino acids. V lost 2 bases to trimming and J lost 2 bases, with 5 bases between them. Germline V CDR1 and CDR2: MNHEY, SMNVEV (reference sequence). The CDR3 bases are TGTGCCAGCAGTTTAATAAACACAGATACGCAGTATTTT. Translating it yields CASSLINTDTQYF.

This clonotype has only a few counts. This sequence joins TRBV7-2 and TRBJ2-7; the D call may be TRBD1 or TRBD2 (5 bases each). The V end was cut by 5 bases, the J end by 6 bases, with 14 bases between. The CDR3 loop spans 13 amino acids. From germline, CDR1 is SGHTA and CDR2 FQGNSA. CDR3 in amino acids: CASSLSRDREQYV. The DNA of the CDR3 is TGTGCCAGCAGCCTTTCTCGGGACCGCGAGCAGTACGTC.

At least ten counts were recorded for this clonotype. This sequence joins TRBV20-1 and TRBJ1-2; 7 nucleotides line up with TRBD1. The junction had 1 base not matched to a gene; V was cut back by 4 bases and J by 5 bases. CDR1 and CDR2 (germline): DFQATT, SNEGSKA (reference sequence). This CDR3 spans 11 amino acids. The CDR3 region is CSAMTGYGYTF. DNA for the CDR3: TGCAGTGCTATGACAGGGTATGGCTACACCTTC.

The chain has TRBV7-9 and TRBJ1-1, with 7 nucleotides matching TRBD1. The CDR3 loop spans 14 amino acids. V lost 2 bases and J lost 4; bases outside the gene matches: 4. CDR1 SEHNR and CDR2 FQNEAQ come from the germline V gene (reference sequence). The CDR3 region has the DNA TGTGCCAGCAGCTTACTAGGGGGCCGCACTGAAGCTTTCTTT. The encoded protein is CASSLLGGRTEAFF.

This clonotype was observed a handful of times. The CDR3 protein is CATSSRQGGFDTQYF. In nucleotides, the CDR3 is TGTGCCACCAGCAGCCGACAGGGGGGGTTCGATACGCAGTATTTT. The chain recombines TRBV15 with TRBJ2-3; 9 bases match TRBD1. The CDR3 has 15 amino acids. With V trimmed by 3 bases and J by 6 bases, 7 bases remained unmatched. The germline CDR1 and CDR2 sequences are LNHNV and YYDKDF (reference sequence).